This T cell receptor beta chain was sequenced in a study of T cell changes during pregnancy in multiple sclerosis. Clones were read by immunoSEQ multiplex PCR, and TCRdb kept only the in-frame ones, dropping some. The profile shows tens of thousands of clones, around 94% of them singletons. The CDR3 sequence is 16 residues long. Trimming at V came to 1 base and at J to 2 bases, leaving 7 bases not matched to a gene. Germline CDR1 is SGHVS and CDR2 is FNYEAQ. The rearrangement uses TRBV7-6 and TRBJ2-5; 7 nucleotides agree with TRBD2. The sequence came from a female donor with multiple sclerosis, enrolled in a pregnancy study. Sequenced material: CD4+ T cells from peripheral blood mononuclear cells, taken in the third trimester of pregnancy. The CDR3, as DNA: TGTGCCAGCAGCTTAGGCGGGAGACTTCTACAAGAGACCCAGTACTTC. It yields the protein CASSLGGRLLQETQYF.